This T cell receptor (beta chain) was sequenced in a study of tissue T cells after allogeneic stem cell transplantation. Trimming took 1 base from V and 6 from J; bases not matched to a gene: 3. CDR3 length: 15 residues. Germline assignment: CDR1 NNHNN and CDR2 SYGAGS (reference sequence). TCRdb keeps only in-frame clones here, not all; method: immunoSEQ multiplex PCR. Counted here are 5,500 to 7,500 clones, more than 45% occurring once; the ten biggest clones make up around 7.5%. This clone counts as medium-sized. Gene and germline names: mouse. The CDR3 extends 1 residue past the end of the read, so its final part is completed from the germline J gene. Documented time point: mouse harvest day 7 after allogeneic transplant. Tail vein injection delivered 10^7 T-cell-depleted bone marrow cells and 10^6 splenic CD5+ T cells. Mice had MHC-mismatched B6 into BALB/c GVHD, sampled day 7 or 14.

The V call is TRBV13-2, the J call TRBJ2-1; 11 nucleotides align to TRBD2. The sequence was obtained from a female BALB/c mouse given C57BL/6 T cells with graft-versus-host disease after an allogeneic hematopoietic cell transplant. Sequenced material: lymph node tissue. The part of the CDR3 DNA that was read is TGTGCCAGCGGTGATTCCGACTGGGGGGGTGCTGAGCAGTTC. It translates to CASGDSDWGGAEQF. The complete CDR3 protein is CASGDSDWGGAEQFF.